Listed below are T cell receptor beta chains from one sample, sequenced in a study of cytomegalovirus exposure and HLA in healthy donors. TCRdb's table, derived via immunoSEQ multiplex PCR, lists solely in-frame clones and lacks some. Of about 130,000 clones listed, around 74% were seen once; the top ten hold 4.3%. Sequenced input: PBMCs. All receptors come from a man between 18 and 29 years old in good health and CMV-seropositive. The CDR3 runs from the conserved cysteine through the conserved F or W. A D gene is named only where the DNA matches it firmly. Rows give clone size only sometimes, using once, few, many, or a class for an expanded clone.

j_call: TRBJ2-5; d_call: NA; clone_size: NA; cdr3_length: 15; v_call: TRBV6-6; cdr3_nt: TGTGCCAGCAGTTACTCATACAGATTCCAAGAGACCCAGTACTTC; cdr3_aa: CASSYSYRFQETQYF
j_call: TRBJ2-7; d_call: NA; clone_size: NA; cdr3_length: 14; v_call: TRBV18; cdr3_nt: TGTGCCAGCTCACCAGAAAATGGGCGGGACGAGCAGTACTTC; cdr3_aa: CASSPENGRDEQYF
j_call: TRBJ2-7; d_call: NA; clone_size: NA; cdr3_length: 14; v_call: TRBV7-2; cdr3_nt: TGTGCCAGCAGCCCAGGTGGCAGCAACTACGAGCAGTACTTC; cdr3_aa: CASSPGGSNYEQYF
j_call: TRBJ2-5; d_call: NA; clone_size: NA; cdr3_length: 14; v_call: TRBV28; cdr3_nt: TGTGCCAGCAGTCTGTACAGGGTCCAAGAGACCCAGTACTTC; cdr3_aa: CASSLYRVQETQYF
j_call: TRBJ1-1; d_call: TRBD1; clone_size: once; cdr3_length: 15; v_call: TRBV27; cdr3_nt: TGTGCCAGCAGTTTCGGGACAGGACTGAACACTGAAGCTTTCTTT; cdr3_aa: CASSFGTGLNTEAFF
j_call: TRBJ2-3; d_call: TRBD2; clone_size: NA; cdr3_length: 15; v_call: TRBV2; cdr3_nt: TGTGCCAGCAGTGGAGAGCGGGGGCGCACAGATACGCAGTATTTT; cdr3_aa: CASSGERGRTDTQYF
j_call: TRBJ2-2; d_call: TRBD2; clone_size: NA; cdr3_length: 21; v_call: TRBV28; cdr3_nt: TGTGCCAGCAGCCCCTACGGGGGGCGGCTAGCGGGGGACAAAAACACCGGGGAGCTGTTTTTT; cdr3_aa: CASSPYGGRLAGDKNTGELFF
j_call: TRBJ2-1; d_call: NA; clone_size: NA; cdr3_length: 13; v_call: TRBV11-2; cdr3_nt: TGTGCCAGCAGCACCGGCACTAGGAATGAGCAGTTCTTC; cdr3_aa: CASSTGTRNEQFF
j_call: TRBJ1-2; d_call: NA; clone_size: NA; cdr3_length: 12; v_call: TRBV29-1; cdr3_nt: TGCAGCGTGGGGGCGTGGGGATCGGGCTACACCTTC; cdr3_aa: CSVGAWGSGYTF
j_call: TRBJ1-1; d_call: NA; clone_size: few; cdr3_length: 12; v_call: TRBV30; cdr3_nt: TGTGCCTGGAGTGCCTCGAACACTGAAGCTTTCTTT; cdr3_aa: CAWSASNTEAFF
j_call: TRBJ2-7; d_call: NA; clone_size: once; cdr3_length: 16; v_call: TRBV4-1; cdr3_nt: TGCGCCAGCAGCCAAGAAGTGGCCGGGTTTAGAAACGAGCAGTACTTC; cdr3_aa: CASSQEVAGFRNEQYF
j_call: TRBJ1-5; d_call: NA; clone_size: NA; cdr3_length: 14; v_call: TRBV27; cdr3_nt: TGTGCCAGCAGTTCGTGGAGGGGCCATCAGCCCCAGCATTTT; cdr3_aa: CASSSWRGHQPQHF
j_call: TRBJ2-7; d_call: NA; clone_size: NA; cdr3_length: 14; v_call: TRBV28; cdr3_nt: TGTGCCAGCACGGGGGACAGCATATCCTACGAGCAGTACTTC; cdr3_aa: CASTGDSISYEQYF
j_call: TRBJ1-1; d_call: NA; clone_size: NA; cdr3_length: 13; v_call: TRBV7-2; cdr3_nt: TGTGCCAGCAGCTTATACGGACAGCCTGAAGCTTTCTTT; cdr3_aa: CASSLYGQPEAFF
j_call: TRBJ1-5; d_call: TRBD1; clone_size: NA; cdr3_length: 16; v_call: TRBV28; cdr3_nt: TGTGCCAGCAGTCTCCCAGGGGGTGGAGGCAATCAGCCCCAGCATTTT; cdr3_aa: CASSLPGGGGNQPQHF
j_call: TRBJ2-7; d_call: TRBD1; clone_size: NA; cdr3_length: 15; v_call: TRBV28; cdr3_nt: TGTGCCAGCAGTGTCCGAGGGACAGGGGGAAGCGAGCAGTACTTC; cdr3_aa: CASSVRGTGGSEQYF
j_call: TRBJ2-1; d_call: NA; clone_size: NA; cdr3_length: 15; v_call: TRBV19; cdr3_nt: TGTGCCAGTAGTACACTTGCGGCCCCAGGGAATGAGCAGTTCTTC; cdr3_aa: CASSTLAAPGNEQFF
j_call: TRBJ1-2; d_call: NA; clone_size: NA; cdr3_length: 14; v_call: TRBV9; cdr3_nt: TGTGCCAGCAGCTTAGTGGCGGGCTACGGCGGCTACACCTTC; cdr3_aa: CASSLVAGYGGYTF
j_call: TRBJ2-7; d_call: TRBD2; clone_size: few; cdr3_length: 13; v_call: TRBV6-5; cdr3_nt: TGTGCCACTAGCGGGGTATATGACTACGAGCAGTACTTC; cdr3_aa: CATSGVYDYEQYF
j_call: TRBJ2-7; d_call: NA; clone_size: NA; cdr3_length: 9; v_call: TRBV6-4; cdr3_nt: TGTGGTGTAACCTACGAGCAGTACTTC; cdr3_aa: CGVTYEQYF
j_call: TRBJ2-5; d_call: TRBD2; clone_size: NA; cdr3_length: 14; v_call: TRBV2; cdr3_nt: TGTGCCAGCGTAACTAGCGGGGCCGAGAGGACCCAGTACTTC; cdr3_aa: CASVTSGAERTQYF
j_call: TRBJ2-2; d_call: NA; clone_size: NA; cdr3_length: 17; v_call: TRBV5-1; cdr3_nt: TGCGCCAGCAGCTCAGGGGCCCCGATCGTTTACACCGGGGAGCTGTTTTTT; cdr3_aa: CASSSGAPIVYTGELFF
j_call: TRBJ2-2; d_call: NA; clone_size: few; cdr3_length: 15; v_call: TRBV5-1; cdr3_nt: TGCGCCAGCAGCTTGGCCCTCAGGTCCGCCGGGGAGCTGTTTTTT; cdr3_aa: CASSLALRSAGELFF
j_call: TRBJ2-3; d_call: NA; clone_size: NA; cdr3_length: 18; v_call: TRBV27; cdr3_nt: TGTGCCAGCAGTTTAAAAAGCCCCGGGGGGCGAAGCACAGATACGCAGTATTTT; cdr3_aa: CASSLKSPGGRSTDTQYF
j_call: TRBJ2-7; d_call: TRBD1; clone_size: NA; cdr3_length: 17; v_call: TRBV4-1; cdr3_nt: TGCGCCAGCAGCCACGAACCGGGACAGGGGAAGATCTACGAGCAGTACTTC; cdr3_aa: CASSHEPGQGKIYEQYF
j_call: TRBJ2-1; d_call: NA; clone_size: NA; cdr3_length: 19; v_call: TRBV4-1; cdr3_nt: TGCGCCAGCAGCCACCCAGGCGACAGCGACCTCGATCCCTACAATGAGCAGTTCTTC; cdr3_aa: CASSHPGDSDLDPYNEQFF
j_call: TRBJ2-3; d_call: NA; clone_size: NA; cdr3_length: 16; v_call: TRBV18; cdr3_nt: TGTGCCAGCTCACCGGAGGGGCAAGAAAGCACAGATACGCAGTATTTT; cdr3_aa: CASSPEGQESTDTQYF
j_call: TRBJ2-3; d_call: NA; clone_size: NA; cdr3_length: 16; v_call: TRBV5-6; cdr3_nt: TGTGCCAGCAGCTTTTTACTCCCGGGAGAGACAGATACGCAGTATTTT; cdr3_aa: CASSFLLPGETDTQYF
j_call: TRBJ2-3; d_call: NA; clone_size: once; cdr3_length: 15; v_call: TRBV30; cdr3_nt: TGTGCCTGGAGTGTACGAGCGCTAGCGACAGATACGCAGTATTTT; cdr3_aa: CAWSVRALATDTQYF
j_call: TRBJ1-3; d_call: NA; clone_size: few; cdr3_length: 16; v_call: TRBV27; cdr3_nt: TGTGCCAGCAGTTCCTTCAGGCCAGGGGCCGGAAACACCATATATTTT; cdr3_aa: CASSSFRPGAGNTIYF
j_call: TRBJ1-2; d_call: TRBD1; clone_size: NA; cdr3_length: 14; v_call: TRBV4-2; cdr3_nt: TGTGCCAGCAGTTGGACAGGGGAACTATATGGCTACACCTTC; cdr3_aa: CASSWTGELYGYTF
j_call: TRBJ2-7; d_call: TRBD1; clone_size: NA; cdr3_length: 15; v_call: TRBV28; cdr3_nt: TGTGCCAGCAGTGTAGTATGGACAGGGACCTACGAGCAGTACTTC; cdr3_aa: CASSVVWTGTYEQYF
j_call: TRBJ2-7; d_call: NA; clone_size: NA; cdr3_length: 13; v_call: TRBV7-2; cdr3_nt: TGTGCCAGCAGCTTAAGGGGGGGGAACGAGCAGTACTTC; cdr3_aa: CASSLRGGNEQYF
j_call: TRBJ2-2; d_call: TRBD1; clone_size: few; cdr3_length: 16; v_call: TRBV7-9; cdr3_nt: TGTGCCAGCAGCTTACTGGGACAGCTTTACACCGGGGAGCTGTTTTTT; cdr3_aa: CASSLLGQLYTGELFF
j_call: TRBJ1-1; d_call: NA; clone_size: NA; cdr3_length: 13; v_call: TRBV18; cdr3_nt: TGTGCCAGCTCACCACGAGCGAACACTGAAGCTTTCTTT; cdr3_aa: CASSPRANTEAFF
j_call: TRBJ1-1; d_call: NA; clone_size: NA; cdr3_length: 14; v_call: TRBV5-4; cdr3_nt: TGTGCCAGCAGCTTGGTAGGGGGGAACACTGAAGCTTTCTTT; cdr3_aa: CASSLVGGNTEAFF
j_call: TRBJ2-7; d_call: TRBD1; clone_size: NA; cdr3_length: 14; v_call: TRBV4-3; cdr3_nt: TGCGCCAGCAGCACCCGGGACAGGGGGAACGAGCAGTACTTC; cdr3_aa: CASSTRDRGNEQYF
j_call: TRBJ2-2; d_call: NA; clone_size: NA; cdr3_length: 16; v_call: TRBV6-1; cdr3_nt: TGTGCCAGCAGTGAATTTGGTAGCTCGAACACCGGGGAGCTGTTTTTT; cdr3_aa: CASSEFGSSNTGELFF
j_call: TRBJ1-2; d_call: NA; clone_size: NA; cdr3_length: 13; v_call: TRBV10-1; cdr3_nt: TGCGCCAGCAGTCCGGGGGGGGTAGGCGGCTACACCTTC; cdr3_aa: CASSPGGVGGYTF
j_call: TRBJ2-7; d_call: TRBD2; clone_size: NA; cdr3_length: 14; v_call: TRBV15; cdr3_nt: TGTGCCACCAGCGGAGCGGGAGAGGTCAACGAGCAGTACTTC; cdr3_aa: CATSGAGEVNEQYF
j_call: TRBJ2-3; d_call: TRBD2; clone_size: NA; cdr3_length: 17; v_call: TRBV9; cdr3_nt: TGTGCCAGCAGCGTCGCAACCTTAATAGCGGGAAAGGATACGCAGTATTTT; cdr3_aa: CASSVATLIAGKDTQYF
j_call: TRBJ1-1; d_call: NA; clone_size: NA; cdr3_length: 12; v_call: TRBV15; cdr3_nt: TGTGCCACCAGCACTAGGGGCACTGAAGCTTTCTTT; cdr3_aa: CATSTRGTEAFF
j_call: TRBJ1-2; d_call: TRBD1; clone_size: NA; cdr3_length: 13; v_call: TRBV5-3; cdr3_nt: TGTGCCAGTCCTCCGGGACAGGGGGCTGGCTACACCTTC; cdr3_aa: CASPPGQGAGYTF
j_call: TRBJ1-2; d_call: NA; clone_size: NA; cdr3_length: 14; v_call: TRBV7-9; cdr3_nt: TGTGCCAGCAGCTTAGGAAGCCCTAACTATGGCTACACCTTC; cdr3_aa: CASSLGSPNYGYTF
j_call: TRBJ1-4; d_call: TRBD1; clone_size: NA; cdr3_length: 15; v_call: TRBV27; cdr3_nt: TGTGCCAGCAGTTCGGGACAGACAACTAATGAAAAACTGTTTTTT; cdr3_aa: CASSSGQTTNEKLFF
j_call: TRBJ2-2; d_call: NA; clone_size: NA; cdr3_length: 14; v_call: TRBV2; cdr3_nt: TGTGCCAGCAGTGATGGACGGGGTACCGGGGAGCTGTTTTTT; cdr3_aa: CASSDGRGTGELFF
j_call: TRBJ1-2; d_call: TRBD1; clone_size: NA; cdr3_length: 16; v_call: TRBV19; cdr3_nt: TGTGCCAGTAGCCGAGGACAGGGCTTACCAGCTTTAGTCGCCACCTTC; cdr3_aa: CASSRGQGLPALVATF
j_call: TRBJ2-7; d_call: NA; clone_size: NA; cdr3_length: 13; v_call: TRBV27; cdr3_nt: TGTGCCAGCAGTCCACACGTATCCTACGAGCAGTACTTC; cdr3_aa: CASSPHVSYEQYF
j_call: TRBJ1-1; d_call: NA; clone_size: NA; cdr3_length: 11; v_call: TRBV20-1; cdr3_nt: TGCAGTGCTCCGGTGAACACTGAAGCTTTCTTT; cdr3_aa: CSAPVNTEAFF
j_call: TRBJ2-2; d_call: TRBD1; clone_size: few; cdr3_length: 17; v_call: TRBV14; cdr3_nt: TGTGCCAGCAGCTCCCTTGACAGGGTGATATCTGTTGGGGAGCTGTTTTTT; cdr3_aa: CASSSLDRVISVGELFF
j_call: TRBJ1-2; d_call: TRBD1; clone_size: few; cdr3_length: 15; v_call: TRBV25-1; cdr3_nt: TGTGCCAGCAGTTTTGGACAGGCGGCTATTGATGGCTACACCTTC; cdr3_aa: CASSFGQAAIDGYTF